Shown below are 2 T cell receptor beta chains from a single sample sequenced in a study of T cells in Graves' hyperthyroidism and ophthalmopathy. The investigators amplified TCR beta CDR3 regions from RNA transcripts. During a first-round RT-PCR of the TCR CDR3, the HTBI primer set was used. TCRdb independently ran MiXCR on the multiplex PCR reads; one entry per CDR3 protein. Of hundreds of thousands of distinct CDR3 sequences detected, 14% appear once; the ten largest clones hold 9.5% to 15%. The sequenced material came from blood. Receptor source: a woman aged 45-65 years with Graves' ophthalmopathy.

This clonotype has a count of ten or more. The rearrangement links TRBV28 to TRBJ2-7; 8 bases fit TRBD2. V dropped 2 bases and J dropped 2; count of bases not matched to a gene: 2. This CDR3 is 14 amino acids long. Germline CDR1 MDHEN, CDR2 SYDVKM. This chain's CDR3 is CASSLQAGAYEQYF. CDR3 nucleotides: TGTGCCAGCAGTTTACAAGCGGGAGCCTACGAGCAGTACTTC.

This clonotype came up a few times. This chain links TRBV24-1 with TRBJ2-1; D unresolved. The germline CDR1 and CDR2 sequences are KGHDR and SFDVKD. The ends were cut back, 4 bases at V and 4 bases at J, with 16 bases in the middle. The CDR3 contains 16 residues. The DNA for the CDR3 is TGTGCCACCAGTGACGACTTGGATTCGCCTTACAATGAGCAGTTCTTC. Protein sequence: CATSDDLDSPYNEQFF.